Listed below are T cell receptor beta chains from one sample, sequenced in a study of T-cell reconstitution after alpha-beta-depleted transplantation in children. From the PCR reads, TCRdb called clonotypes with MiXCR, one entry per CDR3 protein. The data show about 210,000 distinct CDR3 sequences, over 15% seen once. The material was PBMCs, mostly from graft donor cells, obtained 360 days after TCRalphabeta/CD19-depleted stem cell transplant. Every receptor here comes from a male patient aged 2 to 10 who had a stem cell transplant for acute lymphoblastic leukemia, so the T cells may come from the graft donor. Each CDR3 is given with its conserved first and last residue. The order of the fields is D gene, clone size, J gene, V gene, CDR3 protein, CDR3 DNA. The D gene is left open where the match is weak. Size values are once, few and many counts, or a class for expanded clones, and some rows have none.

D gene: NA; clone size: NA; J gene: TRBJ2-2; V gene: TRBV7-2; CDR3 protein: CASSPRQANGELFF; CDR3 DNA: TGTGCCAGCAGCCCCCGACAGGCGAACGGGGAGCTGTTTTTT
D gene: NA; clone size: few; J gene: TRBJ2-7; V gene: TRBV6-1; CDR3 protein: CASRDSRRYEQYF; CDR3 DNA: TGTGCCAGCAGGGATTCTCGACGCTACGAGCAGTACTTC
D gene: NA; clone size: few; J gene: TRBJ2-2; V gene: TRBV7-2; CDR3 protein: CASSLGFTGELFF; CDR3 DNA: TGTGCCAGCAGCTTGGGATTCACCGGGGAGCTGTTTTTT
D gene: NA; clone size: NA; J gene: TRBJ2-1; V gene: TRBV24-1; CDR3 protein: CATSDPGRIYNEQFF; CDR3 DNA: TGTGCCACCAGTGACCCGGGACGGATCTACAATGAGCAGTTCTTC
D gene: NA; clone size: few; J gene: TRBJ2-3; V gene: TRBV5-5; CDR3 protein: CASSLLSDTQYF; CDR3 DNA: TGTGCCAGCAGCTTGCTTTCGGATACGCAGTATTTT
D gene: NA; clone size: once; J gene: TRBJ1-5; V gene: TRBV15; CDR3 protein: CATSRDQGPNQPQHF; CDR3 DNA: TGTGCCACCAGCAGAGATCAGGGACCAAATCAGCCCCAGCATTTT
D gene: NA; clone size: few; J gene: TRBJ1-2; V gene: TRBV25-1; CDR3 protein: CASSGSGRADYGYTF; CDR3 DNA: TGTGCCAGTTCGGGGTCGGGCAGGGCCGACTATGGCTACACCTTC
D gene: TRBD2; clone size: few; J gene: TRBJ2-2; V gene: TRBV7-9; CDR3 protein: CASRLGLAETNTGELFF; CDR3 DNA: TGTGCCAGCAGACTAGGACTAGCGGAAACAAACACCGGGGAGCTGTTTTTT
D gene: NA; clone size: NA; J gene: TRBJ2-5; V gene: TRBV24-1; CDR3 protein: CATSDPLSWAGAQETQYF; CDR3 DNA: TGTGCCACCAGTGACCCCCTTTCTTGGGCAGGGGCGCAAGAGACCCAGTACTTC
D gene: NA; clone size: few; J gene: TRBJ2-3; V gene: TRBV28; CDR3 protein: CASSFVLFRGTDTQYF; CDR3 DNA: TGTGCCAGCAGTTTCGTGTTATTTCGGGGCACAGATACGCAGTATTTT
D gene: NA; clone size: few; J gene: TRBJ1-1; V gene: TRBV3-1; CDR3 protein: CASLSVRTEAFF; CDR3 DNA: TGTGCCAGCTTATCGGTCCGCACTGAAGCTTTCTTT
D gene: NA; clone size: NA; J gene: TRBJ2-2; V gene: TRBV15; CDR3 protein: CATSRDGLMGAKLFF; CDR3 DNA: TGTGCCACCAGCAGAGACGGGTTGATGGGTGCCAAGCTGTTTTTT
D gene: NA; clone size: many; J gene: TRBJ1-1; V gene: TRBV4-3; CDR3 protein: CASSQVYGKGTEAFF; CDR3 DNA: TGCGCCAGCAGCCAAGTCTACGGGAAGGGAACTGAAGCTTTCTTT
D gene: NA; clone size: few; J gene: TRBJ1-6; V gene: TRBV30; CDR3 protein: CAWSVYRISPLHF; CDR3 DNA: TGTGCCTGGAGTGTATATCGGATTTCACCCCTCCACTTT
D gene: NA; clone size: NA; J gene: TRBJ1-1; V gene: TRBV7-2; CDR3 protein: CASSLEYRRPEAFF; CDR3 DNA: TGTGCCAGCAGCCTAGAGTACCGGCGGCCTGAAGCTTTCTTT
D gene: TRBD1; clone size: many; J gene: TRBJ1-1; V gene: TRBV10-3; CDR3 protein: CAISEGDRANTEAFF; CDR3 DNA: TGTGCCATCAGTGAGGGGGACAGGGCCAACACTGAAGCTTTCTTT
D gene: TRBD1; clone size: many; J gene: TRBJ2-1; V gene: TRBV29-1; CDR3 protein: CSVEGTGYTNEQFF; CDR3 DNA: TGCAGCGTTGAAGGGACAGGGTATACAAATGAGCAGTTCTTC
D gene: TRBD2; clone size: NA; J gene: TRBJ2-7; V gene: TRBV29-1; CDR3 protein: CSVGTSDIEQYF; CDR3 DNA: TGCAGCGTTGGGACTAGTGATATCGAGCAGTACTTC
D gene: TRBD2; clone size: NA; J gene: TRBJ2-5; V gene: TRBV7-9; CDR3 protein: CASSYRAGDQETQYF; CDR3 DNA: TGTGCCAGCAGCTATCGAGCGGGAGATCAAGAGACCCAGTACTTC
D gene: TRBD2; clone size: NA; J gene: TRBJ2-7; V gene: TRBV20-1; CDR3 protein: CCARDSAASGGYEQYF; CDR3 DNA: TGCTGTGCTAGAGATAGTGCGGCTAGCGGGGGCTACGAGCAGTACTTC